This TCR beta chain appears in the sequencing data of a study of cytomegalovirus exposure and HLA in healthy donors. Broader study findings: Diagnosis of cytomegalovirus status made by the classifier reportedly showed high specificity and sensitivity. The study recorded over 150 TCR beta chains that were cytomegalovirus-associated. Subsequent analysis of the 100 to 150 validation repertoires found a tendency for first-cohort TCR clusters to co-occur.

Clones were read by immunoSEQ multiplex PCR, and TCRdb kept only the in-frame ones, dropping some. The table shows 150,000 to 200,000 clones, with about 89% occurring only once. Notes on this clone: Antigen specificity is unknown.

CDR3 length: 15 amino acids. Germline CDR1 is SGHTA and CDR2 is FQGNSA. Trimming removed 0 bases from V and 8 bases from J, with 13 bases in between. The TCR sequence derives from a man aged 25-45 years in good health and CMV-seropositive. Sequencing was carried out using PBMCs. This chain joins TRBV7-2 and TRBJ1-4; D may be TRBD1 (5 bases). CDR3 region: CASSLARRGVEKLFF. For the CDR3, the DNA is TGTGCCAGCAGCTTAGCGCGTAGGGGCGTAGAAAAACTGTTTTTT.